This T cell receptor beta chain was sequenced during a study of molecular identifiers for immune sequencing clone quantification. This clonotype is a singleton in its sample. The germline gene is not matched at one end of the junction; a read error may be the cause. CDR1 is DFQATT and CDR2 is SNEGSKA in the germline V gene (reference sequence). The CDR3 has 14 residues. MiXCR was run by TCRdb on the PCR reads, yielding one entry per CDR3 protein. Of under 650,000 distinct CDR3 sequences in the sample, 15% to 20% were seen once. This TCR derives from a human donor in good health. Some libraries in this study had Jurkat cell RNA spiked in. The chain recombines TRBV20-1 with TRBJ2-5, with a tentative D call TRBD2 (7 bases). The source material was naive CD8+ T cells from blood, with Jurkat cell RNA spiked in. Subset meaning: FACS-sorted CD8+CD4-CCR7+CD45RA+ naive T cells. CDR3 nucleotide sequence: TGCAGTGCTAGAGGGGGCGGGGGCCAAGAGACCCAGTGCTTC. It codes for CSARGGGGQETQCF.